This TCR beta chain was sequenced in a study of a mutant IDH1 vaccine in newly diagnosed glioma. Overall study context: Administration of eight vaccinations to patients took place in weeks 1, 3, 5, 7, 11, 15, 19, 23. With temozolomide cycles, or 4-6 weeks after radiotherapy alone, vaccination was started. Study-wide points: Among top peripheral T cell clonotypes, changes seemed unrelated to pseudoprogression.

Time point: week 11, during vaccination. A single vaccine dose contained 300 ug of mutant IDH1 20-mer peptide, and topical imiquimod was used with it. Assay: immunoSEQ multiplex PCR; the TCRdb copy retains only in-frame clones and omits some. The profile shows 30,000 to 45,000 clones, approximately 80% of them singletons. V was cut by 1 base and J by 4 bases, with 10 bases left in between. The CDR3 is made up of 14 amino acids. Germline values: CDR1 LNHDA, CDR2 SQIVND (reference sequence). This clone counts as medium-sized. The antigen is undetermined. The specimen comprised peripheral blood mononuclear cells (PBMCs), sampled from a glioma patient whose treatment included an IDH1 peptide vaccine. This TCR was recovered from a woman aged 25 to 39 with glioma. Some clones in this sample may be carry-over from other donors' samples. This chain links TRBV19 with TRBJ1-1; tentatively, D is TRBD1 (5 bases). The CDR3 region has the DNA TGTGCCAGTAGTATAGCGGGACGCGGCACTGAAGCTTTCTTT. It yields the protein CASSIAGRGTEAFF.